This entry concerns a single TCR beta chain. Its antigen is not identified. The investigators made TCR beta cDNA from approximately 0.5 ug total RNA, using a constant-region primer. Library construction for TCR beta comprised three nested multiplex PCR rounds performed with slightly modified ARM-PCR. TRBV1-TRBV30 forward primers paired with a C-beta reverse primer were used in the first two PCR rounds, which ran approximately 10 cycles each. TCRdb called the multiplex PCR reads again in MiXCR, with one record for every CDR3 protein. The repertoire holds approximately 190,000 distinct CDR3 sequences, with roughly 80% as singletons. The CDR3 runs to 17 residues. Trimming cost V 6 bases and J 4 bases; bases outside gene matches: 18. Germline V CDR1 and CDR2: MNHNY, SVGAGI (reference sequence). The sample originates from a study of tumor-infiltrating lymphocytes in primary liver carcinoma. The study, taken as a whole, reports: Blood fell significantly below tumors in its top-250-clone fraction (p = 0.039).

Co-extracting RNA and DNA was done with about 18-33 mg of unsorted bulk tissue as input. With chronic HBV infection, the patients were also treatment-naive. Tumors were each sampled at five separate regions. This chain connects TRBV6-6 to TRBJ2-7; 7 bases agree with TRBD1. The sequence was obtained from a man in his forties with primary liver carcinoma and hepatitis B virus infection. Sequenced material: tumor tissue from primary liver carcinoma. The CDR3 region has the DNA TGTGCCAGCAGCCGAGGCAGAAAGGGACAGAATATATACGAGCAGTACTTC. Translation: CASSRGRKGQNIYEQYF.